The 10 T cell receptor beta chains below all came from one sample that was sequenced in a study of T cells after yellow fever vaccination. MiXCR, run by TCRdb on the 5' RACE reads, gives a single entry per CDR3 protein. The sample records 100,000 to 150,000 distinct CDR3 sequences, about 7.2% being singletons. The sample in question was CD4+ T cells sorted from PBMCs, obtained roughly 45 days after the first yellow fever vaccination. The receptor set was obtained from a man aged 18 to 30 who received the YFV17D yellow fever vaccine.

Ten or more counts support this clonotype. This chain joins TRBV28 and TRBJ1-2; D call uncertain. The germline CDR1 and CDR2 sequences are MDHEN and SYDVKM. This CDR3 is built from 12 residues. V lost 3 bases and J 8 bases, leaving 10 bases between the germline ends. The CDR3, as DNA: TGTGCCAGCAGTTTCACGGCGCGGGGCTACACCTTC. This gives the protein CASSFTARGYTF.

There are many counts of this clonotype. The rearrangement links TRBV23-1 to TRBJ2-7, with a tentative D call TRBD2 (6 bases). TRBV23-1 counts as an open reading frame of uncertain function. The CDR3 runs to 13 residues. V was trimmed by 9 bases and J by 6 bases, leaving 18 bases between them. CDR3 protein: CARRRREPGEQYF. DNA for the CDR3: TGCGCCAGACGACGCCGGGAGCCAGGCGAGCAGTACTTC.

At least ten counts were recorded for this clonotype. The chain recombines TRBV5-1 with TRBJ2-3; the D gene is possibly TRBD2 (8 bases). The CDR3 sequence is 14 residues long. V shed 3 bases and J shed 6 bases, with 14 bases lying between them. Per the germline V gene, CDR1 is SGHRS and CDR2 is YFSETQ. The CDR3 is CASSWGLGGDTQYF. The CDR3, as DNA: TGCGCCAGCAGCTGGGGACTAGGGGGCGATACGCAGTATTTT.

This clonotype was counted at least ten times. The rearrangement joins TRBV27 to TRBJ1-4; 10 nucleotides match TRBD1. This CDR3 is built from 14 residues. J lost 6 bases, V lost 6 bases, and 4 bases had no gene match. Germline V lookup: CDR1 MNHEY, CDR2 SMNVEV (reference sequence). CDR3 nucleotide sequence: TGTGCCAGCAGGACAGGGGGCGTGTATGAAAAACTGTTTTTT. It is translated as CASRTGGVYEKLFF.

This clonotype appeared a few times. The gene calls are TRBV23-1 and TRBJ2-7; the D is unclear. TRBV23-1 is classed as an ORF, of uncertain function. Trimming stripped 0 bases from V and 7 bases from J, with 13 bases between. The CDR3 has 14 amino acids. DNA of the CDR3: TGCGCCAGCAGTCAATCAAGAAAGGCTCGGGAGCAGTACGTC. This translates into CASSQSRKAREQYV.

With respect to this clonotype: Just one base apart from a much larger clone, this may be a read error. The J gene is TRBJ2-5, the V gene TRBV5-1, with D perhaps matching TRBD1 (5 bases). The CDR3 is made up of 14 amino acids. V lost 9 bases to trimming and J lost 4 bases, with 19 bases between them. Germline CDR1 and CDR2: SGHRS and YFSETQ. CDR3 in DNA: TGCGCCACCAGGGCAGGAGTGGTAGGAGAGACCCAGTACTTC. Translation gives CATRAGVVGETQYF.

This clonotype was seen a few times. The rearrangement uses TRBV6-2 or TRBV6-3 and TRBJ2-7, with D hard to call. Germline CDR1 reads MNHEY; CDR2 reads SVGEGT. This CDR3 is built from 12 residues. V lost 4 bases to trimming and J lost 3 bases, with 7 bases between them. The CDR3 sequence: CASSFPNYEQYF. The CDR3 bases are TGTGCCAGCAGTTTCCCCAACTACGAGCAGTACTTC.

This clonotype was counted ten times or more. V gene TRBV4-1 combines with J gene TRBJ1-5; D possibly corresponds to TRBD1 (5 bases). The V gene's germline CDR1 is MGHRA and CDR2 YSYEKL. V lost 0 bases and J 9 bases, leaving 15 bases between the germline ends. CDR3 size: 15 residues. The CDR3 DNA sequence: TGCGCCAGCAGCCAAGATAGGCAGGGTAAGGTGCCCCAGCATTTT. Protein sequence: CASSQDRQGKVPQHF.

This clonotype was seen ten or more times. This chain uses TRBV5-1 with TRBJ2-2; 8 bases fit TRBD2. Trimming at V came to 0 bases and at J to 3 bases, leaving 1 base not matched to a gene. This CDR3 is 15 amino acids long. Germline V gene sequence: CDR1 SGHRS, CDR2 YFSETQ. Here the CDR3 DNA reads TGCGCCAGCAGCTTGGCTAGCGGGTACACCGGGGAGCTGTTTTTT. This codes for CASSLASGYTGELFF.

The chain uses TRBV5-1 and TRBJ1-3; D gene unclear. Germline assignment: CDR1 SGHRS and CDR2 YFSETQ. The CDR3 length is 15 residues. V dropped 4 bases and J dropped 0 bases, with 11 bases sitting between them. The CDR3 DNA is TGCGCCAGCAGCCCCGTAGGAAGCTCTGGAAACACCATATATTTT. It encodes CASSPVGSSGNTIYF.